Here is one TCR beta chain with its context. TCRdb's copy holds only in-frame clones and misses some; the assay was immunoSEQ multiplex PCR. The table has 1.4 million or so clones, around 98.5% seen once; the top ten hold 0.36%. The data stem from a study of shared clonotypes between healthy human individuals. Germline CDR1 MNHNS, CDR2 SASEGT. J gave up 2 bases and V 0 bases, and 1 base lay outside the gene matches. The length of the CDR3 is 15 residues. The sequence was obtained from a man younger than 45 in good health. The sequencing sample was made of naive CD4+ T cells sorted from blood. Stated subset: CD45RA+ positively selected. The chain links TRBV6-1 to TRBJ2-7, with 10 bases aligning to TRBD2. The CDR3 loop is CASSEASGRAYEQYF. The CDR3 coding sequence is TGTGCCAGCAGTGAAGCGAGCGGGAGGGCCTACGAGCAGTACTTC.